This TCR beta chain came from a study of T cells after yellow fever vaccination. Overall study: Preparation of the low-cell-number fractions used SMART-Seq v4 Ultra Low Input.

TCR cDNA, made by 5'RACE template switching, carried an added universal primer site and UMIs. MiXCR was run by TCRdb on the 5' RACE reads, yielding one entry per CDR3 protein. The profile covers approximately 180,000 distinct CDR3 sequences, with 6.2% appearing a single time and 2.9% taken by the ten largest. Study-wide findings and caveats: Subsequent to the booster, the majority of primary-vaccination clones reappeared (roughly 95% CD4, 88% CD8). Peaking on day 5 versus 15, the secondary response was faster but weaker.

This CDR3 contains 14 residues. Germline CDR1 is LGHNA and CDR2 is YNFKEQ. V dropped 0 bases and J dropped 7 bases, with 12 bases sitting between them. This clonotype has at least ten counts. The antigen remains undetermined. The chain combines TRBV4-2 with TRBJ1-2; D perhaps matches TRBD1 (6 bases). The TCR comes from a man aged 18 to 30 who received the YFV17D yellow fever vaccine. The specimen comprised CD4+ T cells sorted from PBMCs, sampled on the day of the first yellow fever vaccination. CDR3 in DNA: TGTGCCAGCAGCCAAGATCCAGGGGTATTTGGCTACACCTTC. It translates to CASSQDPGVFGYTF.